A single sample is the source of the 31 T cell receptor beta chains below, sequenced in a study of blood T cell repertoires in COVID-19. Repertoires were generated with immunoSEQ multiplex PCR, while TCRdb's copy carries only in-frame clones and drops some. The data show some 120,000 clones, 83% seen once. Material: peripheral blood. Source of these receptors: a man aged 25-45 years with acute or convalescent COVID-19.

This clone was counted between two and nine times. The CDR3 loop reads CASSGDRGYGYTF. CDR3 nucleotide sequence: TGTGCCAGTAGCGGAGACAGGGGCTATGGCTACACCTTC. The V call is TRBV19, the J call TRBJ1-2, with 8 bases that match TRBD1. The CDR3 is made up of 13 amino acids. J gave up 4 bases and V 6 bases, and 4 bases lay outside the gene matches. Germline CDR1 reads LNHDA; CDR2 reads SQIVND (reference sequence).

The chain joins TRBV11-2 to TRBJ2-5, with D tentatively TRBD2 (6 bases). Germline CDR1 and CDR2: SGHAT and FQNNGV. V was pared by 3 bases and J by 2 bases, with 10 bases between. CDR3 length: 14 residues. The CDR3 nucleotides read TGTGCCAGCAGCTTCCGCGGGACGCAAGAGACCCAGTACTTC. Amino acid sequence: CASSFRGTQETQYF.

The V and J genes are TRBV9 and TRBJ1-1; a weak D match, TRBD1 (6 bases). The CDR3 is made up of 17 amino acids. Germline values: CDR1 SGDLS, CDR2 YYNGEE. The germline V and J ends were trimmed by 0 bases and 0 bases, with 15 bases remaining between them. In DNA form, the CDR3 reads TGTGCCAGCAGCGTAGAGATCAGGGGAGGGATGAACACTGAAGCTTTCTTT. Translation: CASSVEIRGGMNTEAFF.

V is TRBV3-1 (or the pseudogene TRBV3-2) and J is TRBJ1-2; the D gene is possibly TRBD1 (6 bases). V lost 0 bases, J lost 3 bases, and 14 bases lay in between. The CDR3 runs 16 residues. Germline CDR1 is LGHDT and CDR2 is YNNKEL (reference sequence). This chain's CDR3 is CASSQDVWQGYYGYTF. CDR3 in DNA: TGTGCCAGCAGCCAAGATGTATGGCAGGGGTACTATGGCTACACCTTC.

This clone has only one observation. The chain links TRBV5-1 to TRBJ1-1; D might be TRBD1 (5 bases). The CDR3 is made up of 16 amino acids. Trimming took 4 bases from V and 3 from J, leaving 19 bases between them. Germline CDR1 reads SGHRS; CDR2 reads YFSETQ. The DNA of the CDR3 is TGCGCCAGCAGCCCTCGGGCAGGGCAAGAGGACACTGAAGCTTTCTTT. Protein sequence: CASSPRAGQEDTEAFF.

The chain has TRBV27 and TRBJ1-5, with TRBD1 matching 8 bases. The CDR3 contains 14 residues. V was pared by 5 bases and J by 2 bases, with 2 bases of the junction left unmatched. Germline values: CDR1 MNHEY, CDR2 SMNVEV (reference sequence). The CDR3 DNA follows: TGTGCCAGCAGTGACAGGGGTGGCAATCAGCCCCAGCATTTT. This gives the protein CASSDRGGNQPQHF.

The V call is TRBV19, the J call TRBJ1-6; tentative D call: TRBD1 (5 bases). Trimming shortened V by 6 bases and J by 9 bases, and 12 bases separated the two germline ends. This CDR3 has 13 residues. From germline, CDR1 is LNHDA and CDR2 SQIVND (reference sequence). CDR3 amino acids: CASRDIISSPLHF. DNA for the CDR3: TGTGCCAGTAGGGACATTATAAGTTCACCCCTCCACTTT.

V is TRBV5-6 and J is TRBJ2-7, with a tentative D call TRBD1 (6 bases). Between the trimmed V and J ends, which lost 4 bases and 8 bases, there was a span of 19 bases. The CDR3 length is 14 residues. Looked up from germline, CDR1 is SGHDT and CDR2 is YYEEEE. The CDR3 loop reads CASSTGTTLVKQYF. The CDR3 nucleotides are TGTGCCAGCAGCACCGGGACAACTTTAGTCAAGCAGTACTTC.

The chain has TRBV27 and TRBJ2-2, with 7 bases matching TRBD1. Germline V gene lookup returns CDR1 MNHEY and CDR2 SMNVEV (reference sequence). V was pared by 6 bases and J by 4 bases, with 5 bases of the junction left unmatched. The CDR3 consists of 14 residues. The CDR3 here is CASRSDRVTGELFF. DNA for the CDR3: TGTGCCAGCAGATCCGACAGGGTCACCGGGGAGCTGTTTTTT.

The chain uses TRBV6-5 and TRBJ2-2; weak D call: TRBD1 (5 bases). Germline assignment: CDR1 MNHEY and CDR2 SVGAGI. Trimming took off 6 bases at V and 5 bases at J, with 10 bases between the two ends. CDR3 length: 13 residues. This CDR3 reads CASRQGITGELFF. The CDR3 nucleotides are TGTGCCAGCAGGCAGGGAATTACCGGGGAGCTGTTTTTT.

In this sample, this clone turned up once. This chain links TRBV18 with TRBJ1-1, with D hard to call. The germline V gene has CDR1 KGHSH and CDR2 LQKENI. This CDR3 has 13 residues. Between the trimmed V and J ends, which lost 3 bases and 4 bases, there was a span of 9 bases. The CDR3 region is CASSPNPGTEAFF. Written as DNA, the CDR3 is TGTGCCAGCTCACCGAATCCGGGCACTGAAGCTTTCTTT.

The chain's CDR3 is CASTTQPRPRRLVARNTIYF. In DNA form, the CDR3 reads TGTGCCAGCACCACCCAACCCCGTCCCCGCCGTCTTGTAGCACGAAACACCATATATTTT. This chain links TRBV27 with TRBJ1-3; D unresolved. This CDR3 has 20 amino acids. V lost 7 bases to trimming and J lost 5 bases, with 33 bases between them. Per the germline V gene, CDR1 is MNHEY and CDR2 is SMNVEV (reference sequence).

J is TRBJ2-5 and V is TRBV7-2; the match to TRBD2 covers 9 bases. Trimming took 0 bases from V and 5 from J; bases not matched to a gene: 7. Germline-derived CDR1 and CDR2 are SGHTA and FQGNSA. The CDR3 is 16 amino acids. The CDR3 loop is CASSLARAGGRETQYF. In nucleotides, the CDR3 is TGTGCCAGCAGCTTAGCGCGTGCGGGGGGGCGCGAGACCCAGTACTTC.

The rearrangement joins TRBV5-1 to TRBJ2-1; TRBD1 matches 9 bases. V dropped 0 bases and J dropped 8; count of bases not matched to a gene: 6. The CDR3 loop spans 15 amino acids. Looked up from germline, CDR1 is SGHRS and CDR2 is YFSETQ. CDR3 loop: CASSLETGGADEQFF. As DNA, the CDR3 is TGCGCCAGCAGCTTGGAGACAGGGGGGGCGGATGAGCAGTTCTTC.

The CDR3 DNA follows: TGTGCCTCCGGACAGAGGGAGCCCCAGCATTTT. Residues: CASGQREPQHF. The V call is TRBV10-3, the J call TRBJ1-5, with D perhaps TRBD1 (6 bases). This CDR3 has 11 residues. V was cut by 11 bases and J by 8 bases, with 13 bases left in between. Germline-derived CDR1 and CDR2 are ENHRY and SYGVKD.

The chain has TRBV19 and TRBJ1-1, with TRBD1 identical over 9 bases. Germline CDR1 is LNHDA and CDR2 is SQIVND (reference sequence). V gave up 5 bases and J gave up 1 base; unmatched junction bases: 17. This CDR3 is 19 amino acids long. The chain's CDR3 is CASSRSTGTGTLSNTEAFF. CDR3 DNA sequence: TGTGCCAGTAGTCGATCAACCGGGACAGGGACCCTATCGAACACTGAAGCTTTCTTT.

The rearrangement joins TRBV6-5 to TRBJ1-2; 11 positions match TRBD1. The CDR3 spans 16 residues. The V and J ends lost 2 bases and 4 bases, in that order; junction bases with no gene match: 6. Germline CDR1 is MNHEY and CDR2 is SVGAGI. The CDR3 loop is CASSYRGTGGAYGYTF. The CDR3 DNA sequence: TGTGCCAGCAGTTACCGAGGGACAGGGGGAGCCTATGGCTACACCTTC.

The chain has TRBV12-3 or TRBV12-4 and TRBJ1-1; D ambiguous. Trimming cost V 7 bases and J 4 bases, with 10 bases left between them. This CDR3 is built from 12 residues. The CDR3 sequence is CASTTSSTEAFF. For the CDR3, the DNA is TGTGCCAGCACCACGAGCTCCACTGAAGCTTTCTTT.

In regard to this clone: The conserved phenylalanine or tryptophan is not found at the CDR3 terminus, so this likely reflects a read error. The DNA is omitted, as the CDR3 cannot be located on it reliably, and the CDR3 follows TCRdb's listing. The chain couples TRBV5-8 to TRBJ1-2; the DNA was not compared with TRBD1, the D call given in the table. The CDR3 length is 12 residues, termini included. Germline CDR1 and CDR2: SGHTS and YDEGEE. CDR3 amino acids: CASSKDRTALLI.

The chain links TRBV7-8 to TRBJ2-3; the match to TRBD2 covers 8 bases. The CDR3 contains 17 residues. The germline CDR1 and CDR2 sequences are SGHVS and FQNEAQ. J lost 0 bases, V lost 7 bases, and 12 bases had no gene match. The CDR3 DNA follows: TGTGCCAGCATCCAAATAGCGGGAAAGTTTAGCACAGATACGCAGTATTTT. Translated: CASIQIAGKFSTDTQYF.

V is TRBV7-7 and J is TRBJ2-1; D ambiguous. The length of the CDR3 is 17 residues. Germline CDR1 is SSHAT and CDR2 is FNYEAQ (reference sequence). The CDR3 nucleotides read TGTGCTAGTTATTCGCTAGAAACACCTATACTTAACAATGAGCAGTTCTTC. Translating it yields CASYSLETPILNNEQFF.

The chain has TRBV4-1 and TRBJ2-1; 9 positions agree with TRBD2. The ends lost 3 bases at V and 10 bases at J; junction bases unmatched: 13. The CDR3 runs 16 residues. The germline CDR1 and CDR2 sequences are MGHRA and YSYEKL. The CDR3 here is CASSQVAGVRAKEQFF. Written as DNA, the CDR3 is TGCGCCAGCAGCCAGGTAGCGGGAGTAAGGGCCAAGGAGCAGTTCTTC.

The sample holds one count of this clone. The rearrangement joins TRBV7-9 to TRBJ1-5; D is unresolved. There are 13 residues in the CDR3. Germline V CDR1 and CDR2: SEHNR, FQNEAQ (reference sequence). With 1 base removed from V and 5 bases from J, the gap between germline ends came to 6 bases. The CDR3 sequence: CASSLGGDQPQHF. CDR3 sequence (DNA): TGTGCCAGCAGCTTAGGCGGGGATCAGCCCCAGCATTTT.

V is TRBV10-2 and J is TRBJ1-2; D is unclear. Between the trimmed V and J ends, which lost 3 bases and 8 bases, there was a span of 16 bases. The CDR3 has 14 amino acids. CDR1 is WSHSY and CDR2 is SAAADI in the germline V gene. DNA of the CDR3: TGCGCCAGCAGTGATCGTTCAGTCAGCGTCGGCTACACCTTC. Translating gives CASSDRSVSVGYTF.

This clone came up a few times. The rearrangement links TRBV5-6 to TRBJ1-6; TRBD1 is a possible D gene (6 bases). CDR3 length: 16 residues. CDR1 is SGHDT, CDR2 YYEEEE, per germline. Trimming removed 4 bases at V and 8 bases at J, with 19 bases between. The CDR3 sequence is CASSQGTEIMDSPLHF. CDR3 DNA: TGTGCCAGCAGCCAGGGGACGGAGATTATGGATTCACCCCTCCACTTT.

CDR3 sequence reads: CASSYTATGGAGYTF. Here the CDR3 DNA reads TGTGCCAGCAGTTACACCGCTACAGGGGGCGCCGGCTACACCTTC. J is TRBJ1-2 and V is TRBV6-5; 9 nucleotides line up with TRBD1. CDR3 length equals 15 residues. Unmatched junction bases numbered 9, after V lost 2 bases and J lost 8 bases. Germline CDR1 reads MNHEY; CDR2 reads SVGAGI.

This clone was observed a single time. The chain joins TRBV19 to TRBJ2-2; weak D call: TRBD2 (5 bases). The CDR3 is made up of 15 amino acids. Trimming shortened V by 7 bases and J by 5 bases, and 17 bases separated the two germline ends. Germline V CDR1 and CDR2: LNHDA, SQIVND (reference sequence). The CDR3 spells CASTRVREGTGELFF. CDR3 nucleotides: TGTGCCAGTACCCGTGTTCGGGAAGGGACCGGGGAGCTGTTTTTT. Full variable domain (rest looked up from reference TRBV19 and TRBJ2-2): DGGITQSPKYLFRKEGQNVTLSCEQNLNHDAMYWYRQDPGQGLRLIYYSQIVNDFQKGDIAEGYSVSREKKESFPLTVTSAQKNPTAFYLCASTRVREGTGELFFGEGSRLTVL.

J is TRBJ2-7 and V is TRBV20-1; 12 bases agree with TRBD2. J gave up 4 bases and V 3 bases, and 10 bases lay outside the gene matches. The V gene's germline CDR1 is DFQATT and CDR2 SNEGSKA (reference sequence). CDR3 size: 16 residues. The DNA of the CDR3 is TGCAGTGCTAGTCCTACGACTAGCGGGAGTCGATACGAGCAGTACGTC. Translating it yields CSASPTTSGSRYEQYV.

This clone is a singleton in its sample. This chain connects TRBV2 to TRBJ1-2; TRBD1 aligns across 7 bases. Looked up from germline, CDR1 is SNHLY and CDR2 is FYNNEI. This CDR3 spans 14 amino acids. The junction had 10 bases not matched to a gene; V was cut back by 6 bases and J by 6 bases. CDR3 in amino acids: CASRFTGVGHGYTF. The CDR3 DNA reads TGTGCCAGCAGATTTACAGGGGTGGGGCATGGCTACACCTTC.

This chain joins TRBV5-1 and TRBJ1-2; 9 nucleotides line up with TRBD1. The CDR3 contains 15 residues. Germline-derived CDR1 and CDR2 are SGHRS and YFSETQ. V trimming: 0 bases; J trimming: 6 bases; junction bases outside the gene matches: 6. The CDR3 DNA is TGCGCCAGCAGCTTGGAGGGACAGGGCGTCGATGGCTACACCTTC. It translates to CASSLEGQGVDGYTF.

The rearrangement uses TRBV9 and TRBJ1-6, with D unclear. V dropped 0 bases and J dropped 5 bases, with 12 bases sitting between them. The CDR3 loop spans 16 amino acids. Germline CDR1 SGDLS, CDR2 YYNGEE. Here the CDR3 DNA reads TGTGCCAGCAGCGTAGGTCTAGGGAGGGATAATTCACCCCTCCACTTT. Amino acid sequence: CASSVGLGRDNSPLHF.